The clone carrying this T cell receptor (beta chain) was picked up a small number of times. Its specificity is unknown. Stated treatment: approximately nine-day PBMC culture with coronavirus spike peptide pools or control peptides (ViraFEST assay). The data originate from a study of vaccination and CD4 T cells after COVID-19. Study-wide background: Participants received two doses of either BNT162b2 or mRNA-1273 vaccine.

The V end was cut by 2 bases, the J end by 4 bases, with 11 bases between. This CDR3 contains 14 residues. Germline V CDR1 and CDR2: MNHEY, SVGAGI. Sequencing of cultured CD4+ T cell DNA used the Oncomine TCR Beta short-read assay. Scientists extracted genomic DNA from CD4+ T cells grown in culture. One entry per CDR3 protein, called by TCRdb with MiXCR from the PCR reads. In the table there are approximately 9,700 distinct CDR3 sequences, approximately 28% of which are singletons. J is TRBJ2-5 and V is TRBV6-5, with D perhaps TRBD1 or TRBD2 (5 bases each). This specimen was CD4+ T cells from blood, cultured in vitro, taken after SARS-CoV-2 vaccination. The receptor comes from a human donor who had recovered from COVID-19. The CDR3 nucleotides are TGTGCCAGCAGTTACGGGGGAGTTGGAGAGACCCAGTACTTC. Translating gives CASSYGGVGETQYF.